A single sample is the source of the 27 T cell receptor beta chains below, sequenced in a study of shared clonotypes between healthy human individuals. Using immunoSEQ multiplex PCR, the repertoire was profiled, and TCRdb retains in-frame clones only, with some absent. Of fewer than 1.6 million clones in the sample, approximately 98.5% are singletons; the top ten hold around 0.38%. Material: naive CD4+ T cells sorted from blood. Regarding subset: CD45RA+ positively selected. The receptors shown here come from a man aged 25-40 years in good health.

The rearrangement uses TRBV2 and TRBJ2-1; TRBD2 matches 11 bases. Per germline, CDR1 SNHLY and CDR2 FYNNEI. After removal of 6 bases from V and 5 bases from J, the junction contained 6 bases not matched to a gene. This CDR3 has 15 amino acids. CDR3 sequence: CASSRRLAGNNEQFF. As DNA, the CDR3 is TGTGCCAGCAGCCGACGACTAGCGGGAAACAATGAGCAGTTCTTC.

This clone was picked up one time. V usage is TRBV5-1 and J usage is TRBJ1-5; no firm D call. The CDR3 loop spans 15 amino acids. Trimming pared 0 bases from V and 5 bases from J, leaving 12 bases between. The germline V gene has CDR1 SGHRS and CDR2 YFSETQ. As DNA, the CDR3 is TGCGCCAGCAGCTTGGCGGGCGAACCCTATCAGCCCCAGCATTTT. Amino acid sequence: CASSLAGEPYQPQHF.

The V and J genes are TRBV29-1 and TRBJ2-2, with 7 nucleotides matching TRBD1. J was trimmed by 3 bases and V by 6 bases; bases with no gene match: 7. The CDR3 contains 14 residues. CDR1 and CDR2 from the germline V gene are SQVTM and ANQGSEA. The CDR3 reads CSVKTGIDTGELFF. In nucleotides, the CDR3 is TGCAGCGTCAAGACAGGGATTGACACCGGGGAGCTGTTTTTT.

The V and J genes are TRBV18 and TRBJ2-2, with D uncertain. CDR1 is KGHSH and CDR2 is LQKENI in the germline V gene. V was cut by 4 bases and J by 6 bases, with 12 bases left in between. There are 14 residues in the CDR3. CDR3 sequence (DNA): TGTGCCAGCTCACTAAAATCGGTGGCCGGGGAGCTGTTTTTT. Protein sequence: CASSLKSVAGELFF.

V gene TRBV28 combines with J gene TRBJ2-1; 8 bases match TRBD2. CDR1 is MDHEN, CDR2 SYDVKM, per germline. J gave up 9 bases and V 5 bases, and 21 bases lay outside the gene matches. CDR3 size: 18 residues. The CDR3 region has the DNA TGTGCCAGCAGTACTACGGGCGGGAGGACAACAAGTCTGGGTGAGCAGTTCTTC. It translates to CASSTTGGRTTSLGEQFF.

This clone has only one observation. The rearrangement joins TRBV5-1 to TRBJ2-7; 9 positions match TRBD2. Germline trimming cut 2 bases from V and 2 bases from J; bases unmatched to any gene: 5. In germline, CDR1 is SGHRS, CDR2 YFSETQ. The CDR3 is 15 residues long. CDR3 sequence (DNA): TGCGCCAGCAGCTTTGGTAGCGGGAGCCCCTACGAGCAGTACTTC. This codes for CASSFGSGSPYEQYF.

The chain carries TRBV28 and TRBJ1-5; TRBD1 matches at 8 bases. The length of the CDR3 is 12 residues. Germline V gene lookup returns CDR1 MDHEN and CDR2 SYDVKM. The trim removed 4 bases at V and 7 bases at J, leaving 0 bases unmatched. The CDR3 DNA follows: TGTGCCAGCAGTTGGACAGGGCAGCCCCAGCATTTT. Its protein product is CASSWTGQPQHF.

The V call is TRBV5-4, the J call TRBJ1-1, with unresolved D. CDR3 length: 18 amino acids. Trimming pared 6 bases from V and 0 bases from J, leaving 24 bases between. Germline CDR1 SGHNT, CDR2 YYREEE (reference sequence). CDR3 in amino acids: CASTIERAGRIMNTEAFF. The CDR3 DNA reads TGTGCCAGCACCATCGAAAGGGCCGGCCGGATAATGAACACTGAAGCTTTCTTT.

The V and J genes are TRBV5-1 and TRBJ2-6, with D perhaps matching TRBD1 (5 bases). The V and J ends lost 4 bases and 0 bases respectively, with 17 bases between them. Looked up from germline, CDR1 is SGHRS and CDR2 is YFSETQ. There are 18 residues in the CDR3. The CDR3 protein is CASSPASTGISGANVLTF. The CDR3 DNA follows: TGCGCCAGCAGCCCAGCCTCAACAGGCATCTCTGGGGCCAACGTCCTGACTTTC. The entire variable domain, with the rest obtained from reference TRBV5-1 and TRBJ2-6, is as follows: KAGVTQTPRYLIKTRGQQVTLSCSPISGHRSVSWYQQTPGQGLQFLFEYFSETQRNKGNFPGRFSGRQFSNSRSEMNVSTLELGDSALYLCASSPASTGISGANVLTFGAGSRLTVL.

CDR3 sequence reads: CASSSGGVRYNEQFF. For the CDR3, the DNA is TGTGCCAGCAGCTCAGGGGGGGTTCGCTACAATGAGCAGTTCTTC. This chain connects TRBV11-2 to TRBJ2-1; D might be TRBD1 or TRBD2, each matching 7 bases. Trimming removed 4 bases from V and 3 bases from J, with 13 bases in between. Germline V gene sequence: CDR1 SGHAT, CDR2 FQNNGV. This CDR3 is 15 amino acids long.

This rearrangement joins TRBV5-4 to TRBJ2-7; 7 nucleotides match TRBD2. V shed 1 base and J 4 bases; nucleotides not matched to a gene: 2. Per germline, CDR1 SGHNT and CDR2 YYREEE (reference sequence). This CDR3 has 13 residues. CDR3 DNA: TGTGCCAGCAGCTTGTCCGGGGGGTACGAGCAGTACTTC. Translation: CASSLSGGYEQYF.

The chain links TRBV21-1 to TRBJ2-5. TRBV21-1 constitutes a pseudogene. The CDR3 runs to 15 residues. The CDR3 nucleotides are TGTGCCAGCAGCAAAGGGCAGCCAAGACAAGAGACCCAGTACTTC. Translating gives CASSKGQPRQETQYF.

The V gene is TRBV5-6, the J gene TRBJ1-2; D possibly corresponds to TRBD1 (6 bases). In germline, CDR1 is SGHDT, CDR2 YYEEEE. This CDR3 has 15 amino acids. V dropped 4 bases and J dropped 2 bases, with 15 bases sitting between them. This CDR3 is CASSRTGTWNYGYTF. DNA of the CDR3: TGTGCCAGCAGCCGTACAGGGACATGGAACTATGGCTACACCTTC.

The genes are TRBV30 and TRBJ1-5; the D gene is possibly TRBD1 (5 bases). There are 18 residues in the CDR3. Between the trimmed V and J ends, which lost 0 bases and 5 bases, there was a span of 23 bases. Germline assignment: CDR1 GTSNPN and CDR2 SVGIG (reference sequence). CDR3 nucleotide sequence: TGTGCCTGGAGTGTACGGGGCCGGGGGGGACCCGGTTATCAGCCCCAGCATTTT. Amino acid sequence: CAWSVRGRGGPGYQPQHF.

The chain couples TRBV7-2 to TRBJ1-5, with D tentatively TRBD1 (5 bases). This CDR3 comprises 13 residues. Germline V CDR1 and CDR2: SGHTA, FQGNSA. Trimming took off 3 bases at V and 7 bases at J, with 10 bases between the two ends. The CDR3 DNA follows: TGTGCCAGCAGCTTTTCAGGGAGACAGCCCCAGCATTTT. Its protein product is CASSFSGRQPQHF.

The chain employs TRBV11-3 and TRBJ2-1; 8 nucleotides align to TRBD2. The CDR3 spans 16 residues. Germline CDR1 reads SGHNT; CDR2 reads YENEEA. The trim removed 1 base at V and 5 bases at J, leaving 7 bases unmatched. The DNA of the CDR3 is TGTGCCAGCAGCTTAGGCGGGAGGAACCGCGACAATGAGCAGTTCTTC. Its protein is CASSLGGRNRDNEQFF.

Worth noting for this clone: This CDR3 is also generated by other DNA sequences in the sample. The chain recombines TRBV9 with TRBJ2-1, with 9 positions matching TRBD2. The CDR3 covers 16 residues. Germline lookup yields CDR1 SGDLS and CDR2 YYNGEE. Unmatched junction bases numbered 7, after V lost 4 bases and J lost 2 bases. The CDR3 loop reads CASSPGASGTYNEQFF. The CDR3 nucleotides are TGTGCCAGCAGCCCGGGGGCTAGCGGGACCTACAATGAGCAGTTCTTC.

V gene TRBV5-4 combines with J gene TRBJ1-5; D may be TRBD1 (5 bases). V was shortened by 0 bases and J by 6 bases, with 10 bases between the two germline ends. Per germline, CDR1 SGHNT and CDR2 YYREEE (reference sequence). This CDR3 region has 14 residues. The CDR3 reads CASSLAGGTQPQHF. In DNA, the CDR3 is TGTGCCAGCAGCTTGGCGGGGGGTACTCAGCCCCAGCATTTT.

Only a few counts were recorded for this clone. This rearrangement joins TRBV27 to TRBJ2-2; 8 nucleotides agree with TRBD1. The ends lost 6 bases at V and 5 bases at J; junction bases unmatched: 2. The CDR3 loop spans 13 amino acids. CDR1 is MNHEY and CDR2 is SMNVEV in the germline V gene (reference sequence). CDR3 coding DNA: TGTGCCAGCAGGTACAGGGGGACCGGGGAGCTGTTTTTT. It is translated as CASRYRGTGELFF.

This clone was recorded once. The V call is TRBV11-2, the J call TRBJ2-2, with TRBD2 identical over 10 bases. The CDR3 spans 15 residues. The V gene's germline CDR1 is SGHAT and CDR2 FQNNGV. Trimming took 6 bases from V and 8 from J; bases not matched to a gene: 9. In DNA, the CDR3 is TGTGCCAGCAGGCCCCTAGCGGGAGCTGCGGGGGAGCTGTTTTTT. This translates into CASRPLAGAAGELFF.

The chain combines TRBV11-2 with TRBJ2-5, with 11 bases identical to TRBD2. This CDR3 comprises 15 residues. V dropped 5 bases and J dropped 2; count of bases not matched to a gene: 4. CDR1 is SGHAT, CDR2 FQNNGV, per germline. The CDR3 loop reads CASSPGTSGQETQYF. The CDR3 region has the DNA TGTGCCAGCAGCCCTGGGACTAGCGGACAAGAGACCCAGTACTTC.

Regarding this clone: The same CDR3 can be traced to other DNA sequences in this sample. CDR3 sequence: CASSLGDYEQYF. As DNA, the CDR3 is TGTGCCAGCAGCTTGGGTGACTACGAGCAGTACTTC. The chain couples TRBV5-6 to TRBJ2-7; D gene unclear. The CDR3 consists of 12 residues. The germline gives CDR1 SGHDT, CDR2 YYEEEE. V was clipped by 0 bases and J by 3 bases, with 4 bases between them. The full variable domain, with the rest looked up from reference TRBV5-6 and TRBJ2-7, is DAGVTQSPTHLIKTRGQQVTLRCSPKSGHDTVSWYQQALGQGPQFIFQYYEEEERQRGNFPDRFSGHQFPNYSSELNVNALLLGDSALYLCASSLGDYEQYFGPGTRLTVT.

A note on this clone: Distinct nucleotide sequences in the sample also encode this CDR3. V usage is TRBV6-5 and J usage is TRBJ2-5, with D unclear. Germline loops: CDR1 MNHEY, CDR2 SVGAGI. Trimming took 8 bases from V and 4 from J, leaving 5 bases between them. The CDR3 sequence is 10 residues long. The CDR3 loop reads CASGRETQYF. CDR3 coding DNA: TGTGCCAGCGGACGAGAGACCCAGTACTTC.

V gene TRBV10-3 combines with J gene TRBJ2-1, with D perhaps TRBD1 or TRBD2 (5 bases each). The CDR3 spans 13 residues. CDR1 is ENHRY and CDR2 is SYGVKD in the germline V gene. The V and J ends lost 7 bases and 7 bases respectively, with 14 bases between them. The CDR3: CAINTGPLNEQFF. The DNA for the CDR3 is TGTGCCATCAACACGGGACCACTAAATGAGCAGTTCTTC.

The V gene is TRBV18, the J gene TRBJ1-1, with unresolved D. V gave up 3 bases and J gave up 0 bases, with 11 bases separating them. Germline V CDR1 and CDR2: KGHSH, LQKENI. The CDR3 runs 15 residues. The CDR3 here is CASSPMGSMNTEAFF. Written as DNA, the CDR3 is TGTGCCAGCTCACCGATGGGCTCAATGAACACTGAAGCTTTCTTT.

The J gene is TRBJ2-3, the V gene TRBV7-2; D not certain. V was trimmed by 2 bases and J by 2 bases, leaving 14 bases between them. CDR1 and CDR2 (germline): SGHTA, FQGNSA. This CDR3 is built from 16 residues. CDR3 loop: CASSLQSAALTDTQYF. CDR3 nucleotide sequence: TGTGCCAGCAGCTTACAGTCCGCAGCGCTCACAGATACGCAGTATTTT.

This chain links TRBV5-4 with TRBJ1-3; D unclear. Trimming stripped 2 bases from V and 2 bases from J, with 5 bases between. Germline CDR1 and CDR2: SGHNT and YYREEE (reference sequence). The CDR3 is 13 amino acids. The CDR3, as DNA: TGTGCCAGCAGCTTCCGAACTGGAAACACCATATATTTT. Amino acid sequence: CASSFRTGNTIYF.